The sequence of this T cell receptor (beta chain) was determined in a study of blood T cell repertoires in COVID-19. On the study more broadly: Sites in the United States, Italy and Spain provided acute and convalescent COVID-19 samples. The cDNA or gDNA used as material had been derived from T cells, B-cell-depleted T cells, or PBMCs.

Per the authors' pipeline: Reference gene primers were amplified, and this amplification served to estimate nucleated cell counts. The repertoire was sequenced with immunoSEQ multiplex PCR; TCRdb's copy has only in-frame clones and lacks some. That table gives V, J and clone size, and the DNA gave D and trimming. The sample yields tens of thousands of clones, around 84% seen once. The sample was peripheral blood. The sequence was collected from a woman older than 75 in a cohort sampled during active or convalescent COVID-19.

DNA for the CDR3: TGTGCCAGCAGCTTCCCCGACAGAATCTATGGCTACACCTTC. Translation gives CASSFPDRIYGYTF. This sequence joins TRBV11-2 and TRBJ1-2, with D tentatively TRBD1 (5 bases). Trimming cost V 3 bases and J 4 bases, with 12 bases left between them. The CDR3 consists of 14 residues. Germline V gives CDR1 SGHAT, CDR2 FQNNGV. Complete variable domain (other parts from reference TRBV11-2 and TRBJ1-2): EAGVAQSPRYKIIEKRQSVAFWCNPISGHATLYWYQQILGQGPKLLIQFQNNGVVDDSQLPKDRFSAERLKGVDSTLKIQPAKLEDSAVYLCASSFPDRIYGYTFGSGTRLTVV.